These 14 T cell receptor beta chains share one sample of origin, sequenced in a study of T cells in localized non-small cell lung cancer. Clones were sequenced by immunoSEQ multiplex PCR, and TCRdb holds only the in-frame ones, with some missing. The sample carries 55,000 to 75,000 clones, roughly nine tenths recorded once. Sequenced material: peripheral blood, taken before any cancer treatment. Every receptor here comes from a male donor older than 55 with stage III squamous cell lung carcinoma.

The V and J genes are TRBV15 and TRBJ2-3, with 8 nucleotides matching TRBD1. The CDR3 totals 16 residues. Germline CDR1 LNHNV, CDR2 YYDKDF (reference sequence). J lost 0 bases, V lost 0 bases, and 2 bases had no gene match. The chain's CDR3 is CATSRDRDRSTDTQYF. CDR3 DNA sequence: TGTGCCACCAGCAGAGATAGGGACAGGAGCACAGATACGCAGTATTTT.

The chain recombines TRBV7-9 with TRBJ2-3; the D is unclear. The CDR3 extends over 13 amino acids. Germline V gene lookup returns CDR1 SEHNR and CDR2 FQNEAQ (reference sequence). Trimming left V 5 bases short and J 5 bases short, with 11 bases between. This CDR3 reads CASSPPGVDTQYF. The DNA for the CDR3 is TGTGCCAGCAGCCCCCCGGGCGTAGATACGCAGTATTTT.

The rearrangement uses TRBV7-8 and TRBJ1-5; D call uncertain. The V gene lost 1 base and the J gene lost 4 bases, with 17 bases spanning the gap. Germline V lookup: CDR1 SGHVS, CDR2 FQNEAQ. The length of the CDR3 is 17 residues. The CDR3 loop reads CASSLGAGGNRNQPQHF. The CDR3 bases are TGTGCCAGCAGCTTAGGGGCAGGAGGGAATCGGAATCAGCCCCAGCATTTT.

This clone was recorded only once. This chain joins TRBV11-2 and TRBJ2-7; 8 bases are shared with TRBD2. CDR3 size: 14 residues. Germline assignment: CDR1 SGHAT and CDR2 FQNNGV. Losses at the gene ends were 5 bases for V and 3 bases for J; bases not matched to a gene: 6. DNA for the CDR3: TGTGCCAGCAGCGCGGGACTAGAAGGCTACGAGCAGTACTTC. It encodes CASSAGLEGYEQYF. The full variable domain, in which reference TRBV11-2 and TRBJ2-7 provide the parts outside the CDR3, is EAGVAQSPRYKIIEKRQSVAFWCNPISGHATLYWYQQILGQGPKLLIQFQNNGVVDDSQLPKDRFSAERLKGVDSTLKIQPAKLEDSAVYLCASSAGLEGYEQYFGPGTRLTVT.

CDR3 residues: CASSLGQGNHNEQFF. CDR3 DNA: TGTGCCAGCAGTTTAGGACAGGGAAACCACAATGAGCAGTTCTTC. The V gene is TRBV6-5, the J gene TRBJ2-1; TRBD1 matches 8 bases. The CDR3 extends over 15 amino acids. The ends lost 4 bases at V and 5 bases at J; junction bases unmatched: 7. The germline V gene encodes CDR1 MNHEY and CDR2 SVGAGI.

The chain is built from TRBV11-2 and TRBJ2-7, with 8 bases fitting TRBD1. J lost 2 bases, V lost 5 bases, and 5 bases had no gene match. CDR3 length equals 14 residues. Germline CDR1 is SGHAT and CDR2 is FQNNGV. The CDR3 spells CASSPLDRAYEQYV. The CDR3 DNA is TGTGCCAGCAGCCCACTGGACAGGGCCTACGAGCAGTACGTC.

CDR3 in amino acids: CASSIRGPIYLSNQPQHF. The CDR3, as DNA: TGTGCCAGTAGTATACGAGGACCTATTTATCTATCCAATCAGCCCCAGCATTTT. This sequence joins TRBV19 and TRBJ1-5; no clear D gene. Germline values: CDR1 LNHDA, CDR2 SQIVND (reference sequence). Deletions cut 2 bases from V and 3 bases from J, with 20 bases between. The CDR3 is made up of 18 amino acids. Looking up the rest from reference TRBV19 and TRBJ1-5 gives the full variable domain: DGGITQSPKYLFRKEGQNVTLSCEQNLNHDAMYWYRQDPGQGLRLIYYSQIVNDFQKGDIAEGYSVSREKKESFPLTVTSAQKNPTAFYLCASSIRGPIYLSNQPQHFGDGTRLSIL.

The V gene is TRBV10-3, the J gene TRBJ1-2; D is uncertain. Germline CDR1 reads ENHRY; CDR2 reads SYGVKD. This CDR3 has 13 amino acids. The V end was cut by 0 bases, the J end by 8 bases, with 10 bases between. Written as DNA, the CDR3 is TGTGCCATCAGTGAGTCGGACTCGTTCGGCTACACCTTC. Amino acid sequence: CAISESDSFGYTF.

V and J are TRBV7-2 and TRBJ1-2; 10 bases match TRBD1. The CDR3 runs 15 residues. Unmatched junction bases numbered 9, after V lost 5 bases and J lost 6 bases. Per germline, CDR1 SGHTA and CDR2 FQGNSA. CDR3 bases: TGTGCCAGCAGCCCCGACAGGGGGCGTCTAAATGGCTACACCTTC. This codes for CASSPDRGRLNGYTF.

The CDR3 here is CASSEARGQAKNIQYF. The DNA of the CDR3 is TGTGCCAGCAGTGAAGCTAGGGGTCAAGCCAAAAACATTCAGTACTTC. This sequence joins TRBV6-1 and TRBJ2-4, with D possibly being TRBD1 (5 bases). The CDR3 consists of 16 residues. Germline lookup yields CDR1 MNHNS and CDR2 SASEGT. V shed 0 bases and J shed 0 bases, with 9 bases lying between them.

The chain employs TRBV7-6 and TRBJ1-1, with D uncertain. Germline assignment: CDR1 SGHVS and CDR2 FNYEAQ. The CDR3 is 13 amino acids. V was trimmed by 5 bases and J by 2 bases, leaving 9 bases between them. CDR3 residues: CASSRTGNTEAFF. The CDR3 nucleotides are TGTGCCAGCAGCCGGACGGGTAACACTGAAGCTTTCTTT.

CDR3 in amino acids: CASSDSGGRGETQYF. The CDR3 DNA reads TGTGCCAGCAGCGACTCTGGGGGGCGCGGAGAGACCCAGTACTTC. V usage is TRBV2 and J usage is TRBJ2-5; D tentatively fits TRBD1 or TRBD2 (6 bases each). The CDR3 loop spans 15 amino acids. The V end lost 6 bases, the J end lost 4 bases, and 18 bases lay between the germline ends. CDR1 and CDR2 (germline): SNHLY, FYNNEI.

This chain connects TRBV19 to TRBJ2-5; the match to TRBD2 covers 9 bases. CDR3 size: 15 residues. Germline CDR1 and CDR2: LNHDA and SQIVND (reference sequence). The trim removed 3 bases at V and 2 bases at J, leaving 4 bases unmatched. CDR3 nucleotides: TGTGCCAGTAGTATTGGAACTAGCGGGCAAGAGACCCAGTACTTC. This translates into CASSIGTSGQETQYF. The whole variable domain, remainder taken from reference TRBV19 and TRBJ2-5, is DGGITQSPKYLFRKEGQNVTLSCEQNLNHDAMYWYRQDPGQGLRLIYYSQIVNDFQKGDIAEGYSVSREKKESFPLTVTSAQKNPTAFYLCASSIGTSGQETQYFGPGTRLLVL.

The rearrangement joins TRBV6-5 to TRBJ1-2, with a possible D match to TRBD1 (5 bases). V lost 6 bases, J lost 5 bases, and 10 bases lay in between. This CDR3 has 12 amino acids. The V gene's germline CDR1 is MNHEY and CDR2 SVGAGI. Written as DNA, the CDR3 is TGTGCCAGCAGCGGGGGGAGATATGGCTACACCTTC. Encoded protein: CASSGGRYGYTF.